This T cell receptor beta chain is drawn from a study of CD8+ T cells in alopecia areata. Study-level information: By percentage of affected scalp area, the severity of treated patients was scored.

Reverse transcribed after extraction, RNA yielded cDNA as the sequencing template. Sequencing was performed with immunoSEQ multiplex PCR; in TCRdb, only in-frame clones are kept and a portion is missing. There are about 190,000 clones in the sample; 50% to 60% occur only once, and roughly 0.71% lies in the top ten. The count of this clone is one. Per the germline V gene, CDR1 is SNHLY and CDR2 is FYNNEI. V lost 2 bases, J lost 0 bases, and 7 bases lay in between. This CDR3 region has 14 residues. Treatment specified: oral pan-JAK inhibitor, 5-10 mg twice daily. This clonotype was sampled from a human donor with alopecia areata. This rearrangement joins TRBV2 to TRBJ2-5; D is undetermined. Sequencing was performed on CD4+ T cells sorted from blood, taken at week 4, from a patient treated with tofacitinib. CDR3 region: CASSERVYQETQYF. The CDR3 DNA is TGTGCCAGCAGTGAAAGGGTATACCAAGAGACCCAGTACTTC.